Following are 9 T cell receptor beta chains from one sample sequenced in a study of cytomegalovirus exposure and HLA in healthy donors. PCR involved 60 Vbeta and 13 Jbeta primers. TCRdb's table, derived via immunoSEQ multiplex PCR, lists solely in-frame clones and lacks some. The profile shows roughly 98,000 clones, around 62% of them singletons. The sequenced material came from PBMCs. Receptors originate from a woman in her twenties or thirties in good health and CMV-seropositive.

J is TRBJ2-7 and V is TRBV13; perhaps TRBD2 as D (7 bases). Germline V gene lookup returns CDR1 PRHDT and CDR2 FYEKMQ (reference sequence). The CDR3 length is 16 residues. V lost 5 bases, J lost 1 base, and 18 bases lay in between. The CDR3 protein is CASSPVGGAASYEQYF. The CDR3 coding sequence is TGTGCCAGCAGCCCGGTTGGGGGGGCCGCTTCCTACGAGCAGTACTTC.

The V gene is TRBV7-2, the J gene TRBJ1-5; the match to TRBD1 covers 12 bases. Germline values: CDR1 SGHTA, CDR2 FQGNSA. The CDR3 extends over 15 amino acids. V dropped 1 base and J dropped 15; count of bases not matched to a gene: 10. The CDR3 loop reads CASSLGGTGGSSRHF. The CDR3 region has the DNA TGTGCCAGCAGCTTAGGCGGGACAGGGGGCTCCTCGCGGCATTTT.

CDR3 region: CASSSNTGLLPPNEQYF. In DNA form, the CDR3 reads TGCGCCAGCAGCAGTAACACAGGGCTCCTACCCCCTAACGAGCAGTACTTC. V is TRBV5-1 and J is TRBJ2-7, with a weak D call TRBD1 (6 bases). The CDR3 has 17 amino acids. The germline gives CDR1 SGHRS, CDR2 YFSETQ. Deletions cut 4 bases from V and 5 bases from J, with 25 bases between.

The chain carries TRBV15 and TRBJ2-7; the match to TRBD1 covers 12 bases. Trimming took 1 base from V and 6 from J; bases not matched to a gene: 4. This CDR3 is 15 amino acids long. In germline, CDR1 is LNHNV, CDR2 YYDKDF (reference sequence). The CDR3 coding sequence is TGTGCCACCAGCAGAGCCGGGACAGGGGGCCGCGAGCAGTACTTC. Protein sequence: CATSRAGTGGREQYF.

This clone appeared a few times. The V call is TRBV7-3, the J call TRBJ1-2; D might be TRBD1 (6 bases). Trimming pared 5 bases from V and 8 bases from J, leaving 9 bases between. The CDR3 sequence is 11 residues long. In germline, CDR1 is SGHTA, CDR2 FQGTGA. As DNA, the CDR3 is TGTGCCAGCAGCACAGGGAGCGGCTACACCTTC. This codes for CASSTGSGYTF.

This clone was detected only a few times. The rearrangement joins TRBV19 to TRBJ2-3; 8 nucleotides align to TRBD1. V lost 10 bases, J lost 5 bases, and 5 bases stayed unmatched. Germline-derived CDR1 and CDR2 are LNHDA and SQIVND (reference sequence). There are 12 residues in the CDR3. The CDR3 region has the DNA TGTGCCACCAGGGGGCAGGTAGATACGCAGTATTTT. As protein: CATRGQVDTQYF.

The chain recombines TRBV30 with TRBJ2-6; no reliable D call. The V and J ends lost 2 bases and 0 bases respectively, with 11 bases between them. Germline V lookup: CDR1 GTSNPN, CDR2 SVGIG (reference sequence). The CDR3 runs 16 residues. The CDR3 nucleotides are TGTGCCTGGAGTAGTGGCAGTTTCTCTGGGGCCAACGTCCTGACTTTC. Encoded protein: CAWSSGSFSGANVLTF.

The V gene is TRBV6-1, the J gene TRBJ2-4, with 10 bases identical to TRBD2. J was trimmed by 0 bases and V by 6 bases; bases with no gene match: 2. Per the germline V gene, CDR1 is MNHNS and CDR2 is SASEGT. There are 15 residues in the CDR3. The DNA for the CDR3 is TGTGCCAGCAGCGTAGCGGGGGGAGCCAAAAACATTCAGTACTTC. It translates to CASSVAGGAKNIQYF.

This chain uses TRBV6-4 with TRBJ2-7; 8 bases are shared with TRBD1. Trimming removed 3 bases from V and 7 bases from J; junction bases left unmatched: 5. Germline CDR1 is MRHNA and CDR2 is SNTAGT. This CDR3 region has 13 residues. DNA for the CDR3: TGTGCCAGCAGTGAGCAGGGGGCAGGGGAGCAGTACTTC. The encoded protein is CASSEQGAGEQYF.